This T cell receptor (beta chain) was sequenced for a study of molecular identifiers for immune sequencing clone quantification (dated by TCRdb to the late 2010s). Concerning the study at large: For a replicate experiment, the RNA from either about 20,000 or 100,000 naive CD8 T cells was divided into five aliquots, and four of those aliquots went on to sequencing. This methods study benchmarked molecular-identifier clustering-based TCR repertoire sequencing (MIDCIRS) and TCR RNA copy counting, using CD8 T cells to do so. Points the paper makes about the study in general: The sizes of highly expanded clones could end up underestimated when identical TCR molecules share a barcode. Clones above 20 RNA copies held over 98% of molecules in CMV-specific effector cells but under 1% in naive cells. Spiked-in Jurkat TCR RNA equal to a single cell's worth was reported to be detectable even within 1,100,000 naive CD8 T cells. Modeling estimated about 3 recovered TCR RNA copies per cell, compared with 8.5 to 10 by digital PCR, which implies about 30% capture efficiency. When barcode sub-clustering was omitted, TCR diversity was inflated by chimeric consensus sequences, with chimeras reaching as high as 47%. The naive libraries included spiked-in Jurkat TCR RNA (under eleven copies' worth), and this Jurkat TCR RNA is not part of the donor repertoire.

In its sample, this clonotype was seen many times. What antigen it recognizes has not been identified. The sample holds no much larger clone one base away, and base qualities are not on file. CDR1 MNHEY and CDR2 SVGAGI are derived from the germline V gene. The CDR3 runs 16 amino acids, cysteine and phenylalanine included. Left in the record is the CDR3 DNA by itself, 48 bases read in frame from the first base. From V the trimming removes 2 bases and from J it removes 4 bases, while the gene matches leave 4 bases of the junction unaccounted for. Libraries of naive CD8 T cells were built from approximately 22,000 to 940,000 sorted cells, with 10%, 30% or 50% of the purified RNA used. Naive CD8 T cells were FACS-sorted as CD8+CD4-CCR7+CD45RA+ on a BD FACSAria II into RLT Plus buffer. Detection sensitivity was tested by spiking Jurkat RNA equal to about 10 TCR copies' worth into samples containing roughly 19,000-1,100,000 naive CD8 T cells. Enrichment of CD8 T cells was done with RosetteSep CD8+ T Cell Enrichment Cocktail plus Ficoll-Paque, and ACK red cell lysis came afterward.

Preparation of the library involved PCR. The run used an Illumina HiSeq 4000. Bulk TCR libraries were made following a previously described method, with the TCR primers given in Table S5. The Qiagen AllPrep DNA/RNA kit was used to purify total RNA. Before any analysis, reads coming from multiple sequencing runs of the same library were combined into one pool. The source study handled its data this way. Reads were retained only if their TCR constant sequence matched exactly, and those retained reads were trimmed to 150 nt and grouped according to their 12-nt molecular barcodes. Within each barcode group, reads were sub-clustered at a 15% Levenshtein threshold, and quality-weighted consensus sequences were built per RNA molecule. Non-functional sequences were discarded, and so were lower-count sequences lying one edit away from another sequence. Barcode sub-clusters with fewer than 20% of the maximum read count were removed, based on fitting two negative binomial distributions. Through fastp at Q25 and MiXCR, TCRdb rebuilt clones from the public reads, retaining in-frame beta chains. Rows are combined by CDR3 protein, so each entry shows the most common genes and DNA. The V and J calls here are based on TCRdb, not the publication. The sample table records roughly 320,000 distinct CDR3 sequences; around a fifth of these occur just once. Approximately 0.85% of the sample is in the top ten clones.

The chain employs TRBV6-5 and TRBJ2-1; 11 middle bases align to TRBD2. The receptor comes from a human donor in good health. Some libraries in this study had Jurkat cell RNA spiked in. Sequencing used naive CD8+ T cells from blood, with Jurkat cell RNA spiked in. The label giving this sample's cell subset or site can be read as: FACS-sorted CD8+CD4-CCR7+CD45RA+ naive T cells. The nucleotide sequence is given as TGTGCCAGCAGTTACCTGGCTAGCGGGGGGTACAATGAGCAGTTCTTC. This codes for CASSYLASGGYNEQFF.